Presented here are 16 T cell receptor beta chains from one specimen sequenced in a study of blood T cell repertoires in COVID-19. TCRdb's table, derived via immunoSEQ multiplex PCR, lists solely in-frame clones and lacks some. This sample has some 140,000 clones, with less than 95% found just once. The sequencing sample was made of peripheral blood. These receptors came from a man aged 50-59 years with acute or convalescent COVID-19.

This clone was recorded many times. The V and J genes are TRBV4-2 and TRBJ1-6; no firm D call. This CDR3 region has 16 residues. Trimming took off 0 bases at V and 7 bases at J, with 13 bases between the two ends. Germline values: CDR1 LGHNA, CDR2 YNFKEQ. The CDR3 sequence: CASSQEIGVKNSPLHF. CDR3 coding DNA: TGTGCCAGCAGCCAAGAAATCGGGGTGAAGAATTCACCCCTCCACTTT.

The V gene is TRBV30, the J gene TRBJ2-3; the D gene is possibly TRBD2 (6 bases). V dropped 7 bases and J dropped 8 bases, with 16 bases sitting between them. CDR3 length: 12 residues. Germline-derived CDR1 and CDR2 are GTSNPN and SVGIG (reference sequence). The CDR3 region is CASILADRTQYF. CDR3 in DNA: TGTGCCTCAATTTTAGCGGACCGTACGCAGTATTTT. Combining the CDR3 with reference TRBV30 and TRBJ2-3 gives the whole variable domain SQTIHQWPATLVQPVGSPLSLECTVEGTSNPNLYWYRQAAGRGLQLLFYSVGIGQISSEVPQNLSASRPQDRQFILSSKKLLLSDSGFYLCASILADRTQYFGPGTRLTVL.

The rearrangement joins TRBV5-8 to TRBJ2-1; D ambiguous. Trimming shortened V by 4 bases and J by 10 bases, and 12 bases separated the two germline ends. This CDR3 has 12 amino acids. Germline CDR1 SGHTS, CDR2 YDEGEE. CDR3 loop: CASSTQVGEQFF. The CDR3 coding sequence is TGTGCCAGCAGCACCCAGGTTGGGGAGCAGTTCTTC.

V and J are TRBV7-2 and TRBJ2-5; a weak D match, TRBD2 (5 bases). This CDR3 is built from 16 residues. Trimming shortened V by 4 bases and J by 4 bases, and 19 bases separated the two germline ends. The germline V gene encodes CDR1 SGHTA and CDR2 FQGNSA. The chain's CDR3 is CASSSWGATNGETQYF. The DNA for the CDR3 is TGTGCCAGCAGCTCTTGGGGAGCAACGAACGGAGAGACCCAGTACTTC.

Concerning this clone: Compared with germline, one end of the junction differs, possibly owing to a read error. The V call is TRBV6-5, the J call TRBJ2-7; possibly TRBD2 for D (6 bases). The CDR3 has 14 amino acids. Germline loops: CDR1 MNHEY, CDR2 SVGAGI. CDR3 sequence: CPKTAAGGTYEQYF. The CDR3 nucleotides are TGCCCCAAAACGGCGGCCGGAGGGACCTACGAGCAGTACTTC.

V usage is TRBV5-6 and J usage is TRBJ1-3; no firm D call. With 0 bases removed from V and 2 bases from J, the gap between germline ends came to 6 bases. Looked up from germline, CDR1 is SGHDT and CDR2 is YYEEEE. This CDR3 region has 14 residues. CDR3 in amino acids: CASSLVGPGNTIYF. The DNA of the CDR3 is TGTGCCAGCAGCTTGGTGGGCCCTGGAAACACCATATATTTT.

The gene calls are TRBV5-1 and TRBJ2-1; TRBD2 is a possible D gene (6 bases). V was clipped by 3 bases and J by 2 bases, with 15 bases between them. This CDR3 has 16 residues. The germline V gene has CDR1 SGHRS and CDR2 YFSETQ. The DNA of the CDR3 is TGCGCCAGCAGCTCGGCCACTAGCACGGCCTACAATGAGCAGTTCTTC. This encodes CASSSATSTAYNEQFF.

This chain connects TRBV10-3 to TRBJ1-4, with D tentatively TRBD1 (5 bases). Deletions cut 10 bases from V and 8 bases from J, with 11 bases between. Germline assignment: CDR1 ENHRY and CDR2 SYGVKD. This CDR3 has 11 residues. The CDR3 is CATSRAEKLFF. CDR3 nucleotide sequence: TGTGCCACCAGCAGGGCAGAAAAACTGTTTTTT.

The genes are TRBV19 and TRBJ2-1; 9 bases are a match to TRBD2. This CDR3 has 17 residues. The germline V gene encodes CDR1 LNHDA and CDR2 SQIVND (reference sequence). The V and J ends lost 3 bases and 5 bases, in that order; junction bases with no gene match: 11. CDR3 protein: CASSMLRGGTYDNEQFF. For the CDR3, the DNA is TGTGCCAGTAGTATGTTGCGGGGGGGGACATACGACAATGAGCAGTTCTTC.

The rearrangement joins TRBV10-3 to TRBJ2-2, with TRBD1 as a possible D gene (7 bases). Trimming removed 6 bases at V and 11 bases at J, with 19 bases between. Germline V gene sequence: CDR1 ENHRY, CDR2 SYGVKD. There are 14 residues in the CDR3. As DNA, the CDR3 is TGTGCCATCAGGTTTACCAGGGGGGAAGGAGAGCTGTTTTTT. Its translation is CAIRFTRGEGELFF.

This clone was seen once. The rearrangement uses TRBV9 and TRBJ1-1; 7 bases are a match to TRBD1. The CDR3 is made up of 15 amino acids. The germline CDR1 and CDR2 sequences are SGDLS and YYNGEE. V was clipped by 3 bases and J by 0 bases; unmatched bases: 5. CDR3 sequence reads: CASSALTGMNTEAFF. The CDR3 coding sequence is TGTGCCAGCAGCGCCTTGACAGGGATGAACACTGAAGCTTTCTTT.

CDR3 nucleotides: TGTGCCAGCAGAACAGTGGGAGGGGGGGGTAAAGATACGCAGTATTTT. Protein sequence: CASRTVGGGGKDTQYF. J is TRBJ2-3 and V is TRBV7-2; weak D call: TRBD2 (7 bases). The germline V gene encodes CDR1 SGHTA and CDR2 FQGNSA. This CDR3 has 16 residues. V shed 6 bases and J shed 5 bases, with 21 bases lying between them.

This chain uses TRBV21-1 with TRBJ1-5; the DNA was not used to check the table's D call, TRBD1. TRBV21-1 is reported as a pseudogene. This CDR3 is built from 14 residues. The CDR3 sequence is CASSAQGNNQPQHF. DNA of the CDR3: TGTGCCAGCAGTGCTCAGGGGAACAATCAGCCCCAGCATTTT.

The rearrangement uses TRBV6-2 or TRBV6-3 and TRBJ2-4, with no clear D. This CDR3 region has 14 residues. CDR1 is MNHEY and CDR2 is SVGEGT in the germline V gene. V lost 5 bases and J lost 7, with 15 bases in between. The CDR3 region is CASSMLESSNIQYF. CDR3 in DNA: TGTGCCAGCAGTATGCTGGAGAGTAGTAACATTCAGTACTTC.

The rearrangement links TRBV6-5 to TRBJ2-7; no firm D call. V was pared by 4 bases and J by 7 bases, with 20 bases between. CDR3 size: 15 residues. Germline CDR1 and CDR2: MNHEY and SVGAGI. In DNA, the CDR3 is TGTGCCAGCAGTTCCCTGCCTAGTTCTGGTTTTGAGCAGTACTTC. Its protein is CASSSLPSSGFEQYF.

The chain is built from TRBV14 and TRBJ2-5; D gene uncertain. Deletions cut 3 bases from V and 5 bases from J, with 4 bases between. Per the germline V gene, CDR1 is SGHDN and CDR2 is FVKESK. The CDR3 contains 11 residues. The CDR3 DNA is TGTGCCAGCAGCCAGGCCGAGACCCAGTACTTC. This gives the protein CASSQAETQYF.